What follows are 3 T cell receptor beta chains derived from one specimen sequenced in a study of T cell clusters in autoimmune cytopenias. TRB was amplified by touch-down multiplex PCR, primer pools A and B combined. Each CDR3 protein gets one entry in TCRdb, which reprocessed the multiplex PCR reads and gives no DNA. This table holds over 3,000 distinct CDR3 sequences. TRB amplification used approximately 250 ng of peripheral blood genomic DNA. What was sequenced was peripheral blood. The receptors were gathered from a human donor with an autoimmune cytopenia or autoimmune hepatitis (not recorded which).

V is TRBV30 and J is TRBJ1-2. The CDR3 extends over 13 amino acids. Germline-derived CDR1 and CDR2 are GTSNPN and SVGIG (reference sequence). CDR3 residues: CASGGSKKGGYTF.

This clonotype is classed as medium-sized by frequency. The V gene is TRBV19, the J gene TRBJ2-7; TCRdb outputs TRBD2, but without DNA this stays unchecked. This CDR3 has 13 amino acids. CDR1 and CDR2 (germline): LNHDA, SQIVND (reference sequence). CDR3 residues: CASSTWSGMEQYF.

Frequency places this clonotype as medium-sized. The chain couples TRBV18 to TRBJ2-7; TCRdb's assignment of TRBD2 cannot be checked, as there is no DNA. Germline V CDR1 and CDR2: KGHSH, LQKENI. This CDR3 comprises 15 residues. The CDR3 reads CASSPPLAGVPEQYF.